These 26 T cell receptor beta chains share one sample of origin, sequenced in a study of spatial heterogeneity in lung cancer. Study findings and constraints: Higher tumor mutation counts went along with higher counts of expanded intratumoral alpha and beta TCRs.

TCRdb called the 5' RACE reads again in MiXCR, with one record for every CDR3 protein. The sample lists a few thousand distinct CDR3 sequences, roughly 8.2% occurring once. Antigen specificity for these receptors is unknown. Time point noted: sample taken at primary tumor resection. This material consisted of lung tumor tissue, taken at surgery. The receptors were sampled from a female donor with early-stage non-small cell lung cancer.

This clonotype counts as medium-sized. The gene calls are TRBV9 and TRBJ2-6, with a possible D match to TRBD2 (5 bases). CDR3 length: 16 amino acids. Germline CDR1 SGDLS, CDR2 YYNGEE. Trimming stripped 4 bases from V and 2 bases from J, with 13 bases between. The CDR3, as DNA: TGTGCCAGCAGCCTCGGGGAGTCTGCTGGGGCCAACGTCCTGACTTTC. It is translated as CASSLGESAGANVLTF.

The chain employs TRBV20-1 and TRBJ2-1, with D perhaps being TRBD1 or TRBD2 (5 bases each). V lost 5 bases and J lost 6, with 20 bases in between. The CDR3 loop spans 15 amino acids. The germline V gene encodes CDR1 DFQATT and CDR2 SNEGSKA (reference sequence). The CDR3 DNA reads as TGCAGTGCTCCAGACCGGGAAAGGGGCGTCAATGAGCAGTTCTTC. This gives the protein CSAPDRERGVNEQFF.

This clonotype occurred many times. This rearrangement joins TRBV20-1 to TRBJ2-5, with 8 bases identical to TRBD2. This CDR3 spans 14 amino acids. The germline gives CDR1 DFQATT, CDR2 SNEGSKA (reference sequence). The V gene end was trimmed by 6 bases and the J gene end by 5 bases; junction bases not matched to a gene: 11. CDR3 nucleotide sequence: TGCAGTGCCCCGGGAGTAGCGGGAAAGGAGACCCAGTACTTC. This sequence encodes CSAPGVAGKETQYF.

By frequency in the sample, this clonotype is medium-sized. This chain links TRBV5-5 with TRBJ2-3; a possible D gene is TRBD1 (6 bases). Trimming removed 4 bases at V and 0 bases at J, with 12 bases between. CDR3 length equals 15 residues. Germline CDR1 and CDR2: SGHKS and YYEKEE (reference sequence). The chain's CDR3 is CASSTGTLSTDTQYF. In DNA, the CDR3 is TGTGCCAGCAGCACCGGGACATTGAGCACAGATACGCAGTATTTT.

Many counts were recorded for this clonotype. The chain links TRBV3-1 to TRBJ1-5, with 9 bases fitting TRBD1. Germline CDR1 reads LGHDT; CDR2 reads YNNKEL (reference sequence). V lost 1 base to trimming and J lost 6 bases; unmatched junction nucleotides: 7. The CDR3 has 16 residues. CDR3 nucleotide sequence: TGTGCCAGCAGCCAAGGGACAGGGGTCTTGGTTCAGCCCCAGCATTTT. This encodes CASSQGTGVLVQPQHF.

This clonotype counts as large. The chain is built from TRBV7-9 and TRBJ2-7, with 7 bases aligning to TRBD1. Trimming at V came to 1 base and at J to 5 bases, leaving 5 bases not matched to a gene. The CDR3 is 14 residues long. Per the germline V gene, CDR1 is SEHNR and CDR2 is FQNEAQ (reference sequence). CDR3: CASSLDQGVHEQYF. CDR3 DNA sequence: TGTGCCAGCAGCTTAGATCAGGGGGTGCACGAGCAGTACTTC. Combining the CDR3 with reference TRBV7-9 and TRBJ2-7 gives the whole variable domain DTGVSQNPRHKITKRGQNVTFRCDPISEHNRLYWYRQTLGQGPEFLTYFQNEAQLEKSRLLSDRFSAERPKGSFSTLEIQRTEQGDSAMYLCASSLDQGVHEQYFGPGTRLTVT.

This clonotype was counted ten times or more. The V gene is TRBV11-2, the J gene TRBJ2-2, with 12 nucleotides matching TRBD1. CDR1 SGHAT and CDR2 FQNNGV come from the germline V gene. V lost 4 bases, J lost 5 bases, and 8 bases stayed unmatched. This CDR3 comprises 17 residues. In nucleotides, the CDR3 is TGTGCCAGCAGCTCAGCGGGACAGGGGGCGCAGACCGGGGAGCTGTTTTTT. Residues: CASSSAGQGAQTGELFF.

By sample fraction, this clonotype is medium-sized. The chain uses TRBV7-7 and TRBJ2-3, with 15 nucleotides matching TRBD2. V was pared by 5 bases and J by 6 bases, with 3 bases of the junction left unmatched. CDR1 is SSHAT, CDR2 FNYEAQ, per germline (reference sequence). CDR3 length: 15 residues. The CDR3 DNA reads as TGTGCCAGCAGCCCGGGACTAGCGGGAGGCGATACGCAGTATTTT. It is translated as CASSPGLAGGDTQYF.

The chain uses TRBV11-2 and TRBJ2-3; D might be TRBD1 or TRBD2, each matching 6 bases. CDR3 length equals 14 residues. Germline values: CDR1 SGHAT, CDR2 FQNNGV. With 5 bases removed from V and 4 bases from J, the gap between germline ends came to 13 bases. Here the CDR3 DNA reads TGTGCCAGCAGCCAAGGGGGGCCGGCAGATACGCAGTATTTT. This gives the protein CASSQGGPADTQYF.

This clonotype has a count of ten or more. The chain has TRBV5-1 and TRBJ1-2; D gene unclear. The CDR3 contains 13 residues. Trimming shortened V by 0 bases and J by 6 bases, and 9 bases separated the two germline ends. The V gene's germline CDR1 is SGHRS and CDR2 YFSETQ. CDR3 sequence: CASSLGLTDGYTF. CDR3 nucleotide sequence: TGCGCCAGCAGCTTGGGGCTCACCGATGGCTACACCTTC.

This clonotype ranks as medium-sized. V and J are TRBV6-1 and TRBJ1-2; D is unclear. Germline CDR1 reads MNHNS; CDR2 reads SASEGT. Trimming stripped 11 bases from V and 3 bases from J, with 13 bases between. This CDR3 comprises 12 residues. This CDR3 reads CAASDAYYGYTF. CDR3 DNA: TGTGCCGCTTCGGATGCTTACTATGGCTACACCTTC.

This rearrangement joins TRBV7-3 to TRBJ2-3; D is uncertain. This CDR3 region has 14 residues. Germline loops: CDR1 SGHTA, CDR2 FQGTGA. Trimming took 3 bases from V and 2 from J, leaving 9 bases between them. The chain's CDR3 is CASSLGGFTDTQYF. The CDR3 DNA reads TGTGCCAGCAGCTTGGGCGGCTTCACAGATACGCAGTATTTT.

This clonotype was seen repeatedly, ten times or more. The chain couples TRBV10-3 to TRBJ2-7; D possibly uses TRBD1 or TRBD2 (5 bases each). Germline V gene data show CDR1 as ENHRY and CDR2 as SYGVKD. V was clipped by 0 bases and J by 7 bases, with 13 bases between them. This CDR3 region has 14 residues. CDR3 sequence reads: CAISESHPWGEQYF. The CDR3 coding sequence is TGTGCCATCAGTGAGTCCCATCCTTGGGGGGAGCAGTACTTC.

This clonotype is medium-sized within its sample. The J gene is TRBJ2-1, the V gene TRBV19; D uncertain. CDR3 size: 13 residues. The V and J ends lost 7 bases and 8 bases respectively, with 15 bases between them. CDR1 is LNHDA and CDR2 is SQIVND in the germline V gene (reference sequence). The CDR3 reads CASMSGPADEQFF. The CDR3, as DNA: TGTGCCAGTATGTCAGGTCCTGCGGATGAGCAGTTCTTC.

Concerning this clonotype: One end of the junction does not line up with germline, which may come from a read error. The chain joins TRBV2 to TRBJ1-6; TRBD1 might be the D (6 bases). The CDR3 has 16 amino acids. Per the germline V gene, CDR1 is SNHLY and CDR2 is FYNNEI. CDR3 nucleotide sequence: TGTGCCAGCAGAGCCACGACAGGTGGTCGGGTTTCACCCATCCACTTT. This sequence encodes CASRATTGGRVSPIHF.

The chain uses TRBV10-3 and TRBJ2-5; possibly TRBD2 for D (6 bases). This CDR3 is 17 amino acids long. V gave up 2 bases and J gave up 5 bases, with 21 bases separating them. Germline V gene lookup returns CDR1 ENHRY and CDR2 SYGVKD. This CDR3 reads CAISEGYRGSPKETQYF. The CDR3 DNA is TGTGCCATCAGTGAGGGATATCGGGGGAGCCCGAAGGAGACCCAGTACTTC.

By share of the sample, this clonotype is medium-sized. The chain combines TRBV18 with TRBJ1-6; D remains ambiguous. Germline V lookup: CDR1 KGHSH, CDR2 LQKENI. The CDR3 length is 15 residues. Trimming took 2 bases from V and 6 from J, leaving 11 bases between them. The CDR3: CASSPDRALNSPLHF. The CDR3 DNA follows: TGTGCCAGCTCACCAGATAGGGCACTTAATTCACCCCTCCACTTT.

The genes are TRBV5-1 and TRBJ2-1, with unresolved D. Germline loops: CDR1 SGHRS, CDR2 YFSETQ. This CDR3 comprises 15 residues. Deletions cut 2 bases from V and 6 bases from J, with 15 bases between. The CDR3 sequence is CASSLGPEFINEQFF. The CDR3 DNA sequence: TGCGCCAGCAGCTTAGGTCCGGAATTTATCAATGAGCAGTTCTTC.

This clonotype was counted ten times or more. V is TRBV20-1 and J is TRBJ2-7; D unclear. V was cut by 6 bases and J by 4 bases, with 13 bases left in between. The germline V gene encodes CDR1 DFQATT and CDR2 SNEGSKA (reference sequence). The CDR3 extends over 12 amino acids. CDR3 sequence reads: CSASSAEYEQYF. The CDR3 nucleotides are TGCAGTGCGTCGTCGGCAGAATACGAGCAGTACTTC.

This clonotype turned up a few times. The rearrangement uses TRBV7-8 and TRBJ2-2; D may match TRBD1 or TRBD2 (6 bases each). V was shortened by 1 base and J by 11 bases, with 11 bases between the two germline ends. CDR1 is SGHVS and CDR2 is FQNEAQ in the germline V gene. The CDR3 covers 13 residues. CDR3 sequence reads: CASSLVRGVELFF. CDR3 sequence (DNA): TGTGCCAGCAGCTTAGTAAGGGGGGTCGAGCTGTTTTTT. The full variable domain, rest sourced from reference TRBV7-8 and TRBJ2-2, is GAGVSQSPRYKVAKRGQDVALRCDPISGHVSLFWYQQALGQGPEFLTYFQNEAQLDKSGLPSDRFFAERPEGSVSTLKIQRTQQEDSAVYLCASSLVRGVELFFGEGSRLTVL.

This clonotype occurred many times. The chain couples TRBV20-1 to TRBJ1-3; D call uncertain. In germline, CDR1 is DFQATT, CDR2 SNEGSKA (reference sequence). The CDR3 length is 13 residues. Between the trimmed V and J ends, which lost 3 bases and 2 bases, there was a span of 8 bases. The CDR3 sequence is CSARVGPGNTIYF. CDR3 in DNA: TGCAGTGCTAGGGTCGGGCCTGGAAACACCATATATTTT.

At least ten counts were recorded for this clonotype. The V call is TRBV20-1, the J call TRBJ1-1, with a weak D call TRBD1 (6 bases). Germline V gene lookup returns CDR1 DFQATT and CDR2 SNEGSKA (reference sequence). Trimming left V 6 bases short and J 5 bases short, with 16 bases between. The CDR3 spans 13 residues. This chain's CDR3 is CSAETGKWTEAFF. CDR3 coding DNA: TGCAGTGCAGAAACAGGGAAGTGGACTGAAGCTTTCTTT.

This clonotype has a count of ten or more. The chain uses TRBV20-1 and TRBJ1-1; 7 nucleotides agree with TRBD1. V shed 3 bases, J shed 4 bases, and the junction held 5 bases outside the gene matches. Germline V gene sequence: CDR1 DFQATT, CDR2 SNEGSKA (reference sequence). The CDR3 extends over 13 amino acids. The CDR3 coding sequence is TGCAGTGCTAGTCGGACAGGAACCACTGAAGCTTTCTTT. It specifies CSASRTGTTEAFF.

By frequency in the sample, this clonotype is medium-sized. The chain has TRBV7-2 and TRBJ2-5; unclear D gene. There are 13 residues in the CDR3. Looked up from germline, CDR1 is SGHTA and CDR2 is FQGNSA. The ends were cut back, 3 bases at V and 4 bases at J, with 9 bases in the middle. In nucleotides, the CDR3 is TGTGCCAGCAGCTTGGTTGCTCGAGAGACCCAGTACTTC. As protein: CASSLVARETQYF.

The table lists this clonotype with a few counts. V gene TRBV5-4 combines with J gene TRBJ2-1; 10 bases align to TRBD2. The CDR3 covers 16 residues. In germline, CDR1 is SGHNT, CDR2 YYREEE (reference sequence). J was trimmed by 0 bases and V by 1 base; bases with no gene match: 1. The DNA for the CDR3 is TGTGCCAGCAGCTTGAGCGGGGGGGCCTCCTACAATGAGCAGTTCTTC. Translating it yields CASSLSGGASYNEQFF.

This clonotype was seen repeatedly, ten times or more. This rearrangement joins TRBV10-1 to TRBJ2-3, with D hard to call. Per germline, CDR1 WNHNN and CDR2 SYGVQD (reference sequence). Trimming shortened V by 6 bases and J by 2 bases, and 9 bases separated the two germline ends. The CDR3 totals 13 residues. The CDR3 sequence: CASSSTYTDTQYF. The DNA of the CDR3 is TGCGCCAGCAGCTCGACTTACACAGATACGCAGTATTTT.